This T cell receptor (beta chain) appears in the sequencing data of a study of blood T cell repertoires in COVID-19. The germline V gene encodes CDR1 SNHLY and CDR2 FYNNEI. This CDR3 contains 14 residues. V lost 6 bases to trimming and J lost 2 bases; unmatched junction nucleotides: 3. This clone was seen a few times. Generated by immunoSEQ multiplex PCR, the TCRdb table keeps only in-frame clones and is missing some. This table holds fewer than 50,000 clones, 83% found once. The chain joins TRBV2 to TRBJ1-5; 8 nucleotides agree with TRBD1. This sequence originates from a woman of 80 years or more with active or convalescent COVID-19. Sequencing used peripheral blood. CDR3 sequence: CASRLDRGNQPQHF. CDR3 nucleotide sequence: TGTGCCAGCAGGTTGGACAGGGGCAATCAGCCCCAGCATTTT.